This T cell receptor (beta chain) comes out of a study of cytomegalovirus exposure and HLA in healthy donors. Study information: The same platform as the 500 to 700 first-cohort repertoires was used for the 120 validation repertoires, a later analysis reported.

This clone showed up just a few times. The germline V gene has CDR1 LGHNA and CDR2 YNFKEQ. Unmatched junction bases numbered 12, after V lost 4 bases and J lost 5 bases. The CDR3 consists of 17 residues. Data came from immunoSEQ multiplex PCR; TCRdb stores just in-frame clones and leaves some out. The data hold approximately 200,000 clones, with about 89% observed a single time. Sequenced sample: PBMCs. This chain joins TRBV4-2 and TRBJ2-1, with 9 bases aligning to TRBD2. The clonotype comes from a woman under 30 in good health and CMV-seronegative. The CDR3 reads CASSRWGSGRTNNEQFF. The CDR3 DNA sequence: TGTGCCAGCAGCCGGTGGGGTAGCGGGAGAACCAACAATGAGCAGTTCTTC.